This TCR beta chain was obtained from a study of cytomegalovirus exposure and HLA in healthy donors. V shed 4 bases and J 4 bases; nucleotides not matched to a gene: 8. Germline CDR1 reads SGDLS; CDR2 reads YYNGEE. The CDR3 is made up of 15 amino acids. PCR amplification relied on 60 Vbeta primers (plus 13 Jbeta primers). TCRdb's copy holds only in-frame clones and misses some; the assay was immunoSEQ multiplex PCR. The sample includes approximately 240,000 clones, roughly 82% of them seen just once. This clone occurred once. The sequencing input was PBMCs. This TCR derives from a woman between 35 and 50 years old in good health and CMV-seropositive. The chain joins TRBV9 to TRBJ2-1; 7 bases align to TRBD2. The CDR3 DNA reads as TGTGCCAGCAGCCCACGACTAGCAGAATACAATGAGCAGTTCTTC. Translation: CASSPRLAEYNEQFF.